Below, one T cell receptor (beta chain) is given with its context. The antigen remains unidentified. TCRdb re-called the 5' RACE reads through MiXCR, storing one row per CDR3 protein. The profile shows around 1.7 million distinct CDR3 sequences, about 30% of them singletons. The sample comes from a study of identical twins. Overall study findings and caveats: Among beta out-of-frame sequences, excess sharing between twins appeared weaker.

The germline V and J ends were trimmed by 3 bases and 0 bases, with 15 bases remaining between them. The CDR3 spans 17 residues. CDR1 SEHNR and CDR2 FQNEAQ come from the germline V gene (reference sequence). Specimen: cord blood. This clonotype originated in a newborn girl in good health. This rearrangement joins TRBV7-9 to TRBJ2-1; either TRBD1 or TRBD2 may supply D (6 bases each). The DNA for the CDR3 is TGTGCCAGCAGCTTGGGGGGCTGGGGTCGCTCCTACAATGAGCAGTTCTTC. Residues: CASSLGGWGRSYNEQFF.